This TCR beta chain was recovered during a study of vaccination effects on CD4 cells after COVID-19. As for this clone: The antigen remains unidentified.

Germline-derived CDR1 and CDR2 are MNHEY and SVGAGI. CDR3 length equals 16 residues. V was pared by 2 bases and J by 7 bases, with 21 bases between. ViraFEST expansion of antigen-specific CD4+ T cells with viral peptide pools preceded sequencing. Researchers isolated CD4+ T cells once approximately ten days of culture had elapsed. The person was diagnosed with PCR-confirmed SARS-CoV-2 infection between March and December 2020. Researchers assigned an HIV-1 Nef peptide pool to the negative control culture. Repertoires were generated with immunoSEQ multiplex PCR, while TCRdb's copy carries only in-frame clones and drops some. The sample includes tens of thousands of clones, 73% of them seen just once.

This receptor was obtained from a human donor who had a prior SARS-CoV-2 infection. The sequenced sample was CD4+ T cells from PBMCs cultured with HIV peptides, obtained before COVID-19 vaccination. Subset denoted: HIV-1 Nef peptide pool negative control/reference culture. The chain links TRBV6-5 to TRBJ2-7, with TRBD2 as a possible D gene (5 bases). The CDR3 loop reads CASSYISPRLPGEQYF. As DNA, the CDR3 is TGTGCCAGCAGTTACATCTCACCTAGGTTACCGGGGGAGCAGTACTTC.